The 7 T cell receptor beta chains reported below all come from one sample, sequenced in a study of T cells in Graves' hyperthyroidism and ophthalmopathy. Amplified TCR beta CDR3 regions derived from RNA transcripts. Primed by the HTBI set, a first-round RT-PCR was run on the TCR CDR3. One entry per CDR3 protein results from TCRdb running MiXCR on the multiplex PCR reads. The sample shows under 600,000 distinct CDR3 sequences, about a sixth of them seen only once. Sequenced: blood. The receptor source for this set is a woman aged 40 to 49 with Graves' ophthalmopathy.

The chain uses TRBV7-2 and TRBJ2-5; the match to TRBD2 covers 14 bases. V lost 5 bases and J lost 4; bases outside the gene matches: 12. This CDR3 spans 18 amino acids. Germline CDR1 and CDR2: SGHTA and FQGNSA. The CDR3 region is CASSPQGGLAGVGETQYF. CDR3 DNA: TGTGCCAGCAGCCCGCAGGGGGGACTAGCGGGAGTCGGAGAGACCCAGTACTTC.

This clonotype has only a few counts. The chain combines TRBV30 with TRBJ1-5; 10 nucleotides align to TRBD1. The V and J ends lost 3 bases and 4 bases, in that order; junction bases with no gene match: 6. The CDR3 runs to 15 residues. Germline loops: CDR1 GTSNPN, CDR2 SVGIG (reference sequence). The CDR3 here is CAWRGTGVQNQPQHF. The CDR3 DNA sequence: TGTGCCTGGAGAGGGACAGGGGTTCAGAATCAGCCCCAGCATTTT.

This clonotype was observed many times. The rearrangement uses TRBV2 and TRBJ1-1; TRBD1 agrees at 12 bases. V gave up 3 bases and J gave up 3 bases; unmatched junction bases: 5. Germline CDR1 and CDR2: SNHLY and FYNNEI. The CDR3 totals 16 residues. As DNA, the CDR3 is TGTGCCAGCAGTGACGGGACAGGGGGCGCCGACACTGAAGCTTTCTTT. Its translation: CASSDGTGGADTEAFF.

This clonotype has more than one count but fewer than ten. V and J are TRBV19 and TRBJ2-1; 13 positions match TRBD2. The CDR3 contains 15 residues. Trimming at V came to 4 bases and at J to 7 bases, leaving 4 bases not matched to a gene. Germline CDR1 LNHDA, CDR2 SQIVND (reference sequence). CDR3 DNA sequence: TGTGCCAGTAGTACCGGACTAGCGGGAGAAAATGAGCAGTTCTTC. The encoded protein is CASSTGLAGENEQFF.

The chain couples TRBV14 to TRBJ1-1; D unresolved. Germline loops: CDR1 SGHDN, CDR2 FVKESK. The V gene lost 1 base and the J gene lost 4 bases, with 7 bases spanning the gap. This CDR3 contains 13 residues. The CDR3, as DNA: TGTGCCAGCAGCCAAGGAGCGGCCACTGAAGCTTTCTTT. Translating it yields CASSQGAATEAFF. The variable domain in full, with the rest retrieved from reference TRBV14 and TRBJ1-1, is EAGVTQFPSHSVIEKGQTVTLRCDPISGHDNLYWYRRVMGKEIKFLLHFVKESKQDESGMPNNRFLAERTGGTYSTLKVQPAELEDSGVYFCASSQGAATEAFFGQGTRLTVV.

This clonotype was picked up a small number of times. The CDR3 nucleotides are TGTGCCAGCAGCTTAGCGCGGATCTCCAGGAAGGAAAAACTGTTTTTT. It codes for CASSLARISRKEKLFF. V is TRBV7-9 and J is TRBJ1-4; D remains unclear. Germline V CDR1 and CDR2: SEHNR, FQNEAQ (reference sequence). Between the trimmed V and J ends, which lost 0 bases and 8 bases, there was a span of 16 bases. The CDR3 length is 16 residues.

Ten or more counts support this clonotype. The chain employs TRBV11-2 and TRBJ2-3, with D possibly TRBD2 on 6 matching bases. V shed 1 base and J shed 2 bases, with 7 bases lying between them. This CDR3 has 14 residues. CDR1 is SGHAT and CDR2 is FQNNGV in the germline V gene. The chain's CDR3 is CASSLAGVTDTQYF. CDR3 DNA sequence: TGTGCCAGCAGCTTAGCGGGGGTCACAGATACGCAGTATTTT. The complete variable domain, with remaining parts taken from reference TRBV11-2 and TRBJ2-3, reads EAGVAQSPRYKIIEKRQSVAFWCNPISGHATLYWYQQILGQGPKLLIQFQNNGVVDDSQLPKDRFSAERLKGVDSTLKIQPAKLEDSAVYLCASSLAGVTDTQYFGPGTRLTVL.